This T cell receptor beta chain appears in the sequencing data of a study of cytotoxic CD8 clonotypes in ibrutinib-treated CLL. Findings and caveats of the study: There were differences in sampling times between sustained-remission and progressing patients.

As input for TCR beta libraries, approximately 2 micrograms of genomic DNA came from cryopreserved PBMCs. As for this clone: No antigen is known for it.

TCRdb's table, derived via immunoSEQ multiplex PCR, lists solely in-frame clones and lacks some. The table records 150,000 to 200,000 clones, roughly 77% of them present only once. Germline CDR1 SGDLS, CDR2 YYNGEE. There are 14 residues in the CDR3. Trimming took off 0 bases at V and 7 bases at J, with 11 bases between the two ends. The rearrangement links TRBV9 to TRBJ1-3; D is unresolved. The sequence was obtained from a human donor with chronic lymphocytic leukemia. The sample here was PBMCs, taken after 12 months of ibrutinib treatment. The CDR3 is CASSVGSESNTIYF. For the CDR3, the DNA is TGTGCCAGCAGCGTAGGGAGTGAATCGAACACCATATATTTT.